The 5 T cell receptor beta chains reported below all come from one sample, sequenced in a study of cytomegalovirus exposure and HLA in healthy donors. PCR was performed using 60 Vbeta and 13 Jbeta primers. Using immunoSEQ multiplex PCR, the repertoire was profiled, and TCRdb retains in-frame clones only, with some absent. The data show some 96,000 clones, roughly four fifths seen once. Material for sequencing was PBMCs. The receptors here all came from a female donor in good health and CMV-seronegative.

The rearrangement uses TRBV5-1 and TRBJ1-4, with 7 positions matching TRBD1. This CDR3 contains 14 residues. Germline CDR1 is SGHRS and CDR2 is YFSETQ. The J segment lost 5 bases and the V segment lost 6 bases, leaving 7 bases of the junction unmatched. Written as DNA, the CDR3 is TGCGCCAGCAAACCGGGACAGCCGAATGAAAAACTGTTTTTT. This gives the protein CASKPGQPNEKLFF.

This chain links TRBV9 with TRBJ2-7, with 8 bases that match TRBD2. This CDR3 comprises 14 residues. Germline loops: CDR1 SGDLS, CDR2 YYNGEE. V trimming: 3 bases; J trimming: 2 bases; junction bases outside the gene matches: 4. Here the CDR3 reads CASSAVAGTYEQYF. In nucleotides, the CDR3 is TGTGCCAGCAGCGCCGTAGCGGGAACCTACGAGCAGTACTTC.

V usage is TRBV11-1 and J usage is TRBJ1-6, with D unresolved. Trimming pared 3 bases from V and 7 bases from J, leaving 10 bases between. Germline V gives CDR1 SGHAT, CDR2 FQDESV (reference sequence). The CDR3 loop spans 14 amino acids. CDR3 region: CASSLRQVNSPLHF. In nucleotides, the CDR3 is TGTGCCAGCAGCTTGAGACAAGTCAATTCACCCCTCCACTTT.

The chain combines TRBV9 with TRBJ2-5; TRBD2 matches at 10 bases. The CDR3 length is 13 residues. Germline V gene lookup returns CDR1 SGDLS and CDR2 YYNGEE. V lost 4 bases, J lost 5 bases, and 2 bases stayed unmatched. The CDR3 sequence: CASSPGLAETQYF. The CDR3 DNA reads TGTGCCAGCAGCCCGGGACTAGCGGAGACCCAGTACTTC.

The rearrangement links TRBV19 to TRBJ2-5, with D perhaps matching TRBD2 (6 bases). Germline V gene sequence: CDR1 LNHDA, CDR2 SQIVND (reference sequence). There are 15 residues in the CDR3. V was pared by 3 bases and J by 5 bases, with 16 bases between. The CDR3 DNA follows: TGTGCCAGTAGTATCCTGGGGGGTAAAGGCGAGACCCAGTACTTC. Encoded protein: CASSILGGKGETQYF.